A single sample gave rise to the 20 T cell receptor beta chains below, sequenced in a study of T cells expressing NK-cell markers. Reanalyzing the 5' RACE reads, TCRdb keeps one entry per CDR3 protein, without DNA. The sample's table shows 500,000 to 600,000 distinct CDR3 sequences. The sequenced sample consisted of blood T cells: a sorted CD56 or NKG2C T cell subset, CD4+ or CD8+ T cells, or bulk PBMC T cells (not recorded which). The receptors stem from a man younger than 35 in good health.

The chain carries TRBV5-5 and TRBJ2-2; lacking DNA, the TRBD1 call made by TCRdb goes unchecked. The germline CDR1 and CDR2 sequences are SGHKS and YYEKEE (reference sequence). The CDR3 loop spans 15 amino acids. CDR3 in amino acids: CASSNTGGAPGELFF.

CDR3 amino acids: CAWAGTGVYEQYF. The gene calls are TRBV30 and TRBJ2-7; absent DNA, TCRdb's TRBD1 call cannot be checked. CDR1 is GTSNPN and CDR2 is SVGIG in the germline V gene (reference sequence). This CDR3 comprises 13 residues. The full variable domain, with the rest looked up from reference TRBV30 and TRBJ2-7, is SQTIHQWPATLVQPVGSPLSLECTVEGTSNPNLYWYRQAAGRGLQLLFYSVGIGQISSEVPQNLSASRPQDRQFILSSKKLLLSDSGFYLCAWAGTGVYEQYFGPGTRLTVT.

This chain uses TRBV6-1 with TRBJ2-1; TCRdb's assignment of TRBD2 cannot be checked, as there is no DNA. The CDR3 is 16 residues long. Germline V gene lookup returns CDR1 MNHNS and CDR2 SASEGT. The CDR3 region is CASTTGAGSSYNEQFF.

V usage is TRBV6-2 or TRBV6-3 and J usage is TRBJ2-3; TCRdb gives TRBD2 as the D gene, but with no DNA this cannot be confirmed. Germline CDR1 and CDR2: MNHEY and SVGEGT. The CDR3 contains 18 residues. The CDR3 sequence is CASSYRTSGRPSTDTQYF.

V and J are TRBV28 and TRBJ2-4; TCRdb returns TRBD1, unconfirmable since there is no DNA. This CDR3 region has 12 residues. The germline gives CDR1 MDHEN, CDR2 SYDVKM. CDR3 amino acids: CAVQGIKNIQYF.

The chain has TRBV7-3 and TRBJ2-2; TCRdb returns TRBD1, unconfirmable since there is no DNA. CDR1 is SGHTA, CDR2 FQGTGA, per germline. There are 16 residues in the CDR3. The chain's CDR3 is CASSLWDTGRTGELFF.

The CDR3 region is CSALSSGRTNEQFF. The V and J genes are TRBV29-1 and TRBJ2-1; TCRdb's D call, TRBD2, is unchecked because there is no DNA. The germline CDR1 and CDR2 sequences are SQVTM and ANQGSEA. The CDR3 has 14 amino acids.

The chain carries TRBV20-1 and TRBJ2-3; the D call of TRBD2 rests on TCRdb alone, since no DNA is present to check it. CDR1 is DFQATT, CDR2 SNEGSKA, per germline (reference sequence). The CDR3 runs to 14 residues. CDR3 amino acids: CSATQTGRADTQYF.

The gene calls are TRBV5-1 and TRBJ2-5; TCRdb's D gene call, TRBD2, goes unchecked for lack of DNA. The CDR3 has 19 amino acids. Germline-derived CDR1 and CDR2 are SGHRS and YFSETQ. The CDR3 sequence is CASSLDGTSGISAQETQYF.

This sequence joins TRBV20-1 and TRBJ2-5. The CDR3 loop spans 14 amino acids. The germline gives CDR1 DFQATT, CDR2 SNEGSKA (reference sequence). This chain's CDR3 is CSARDPKVQETQYF.

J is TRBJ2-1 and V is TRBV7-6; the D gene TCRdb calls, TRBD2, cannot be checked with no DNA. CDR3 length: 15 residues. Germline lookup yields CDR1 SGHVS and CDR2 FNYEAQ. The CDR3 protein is CASSLTTGGPNEQFF. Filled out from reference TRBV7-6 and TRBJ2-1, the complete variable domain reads GAGVSQSPRYKVTKRGQDVALRCDPISGHVSLYWYRQALGQGPEFLTYFNYEAQQDKSGLPNDRFSAERPEGSISTLTIQRTEQRDSAMYRCASSLTTGGPNEQFFGPGTRLTVL.

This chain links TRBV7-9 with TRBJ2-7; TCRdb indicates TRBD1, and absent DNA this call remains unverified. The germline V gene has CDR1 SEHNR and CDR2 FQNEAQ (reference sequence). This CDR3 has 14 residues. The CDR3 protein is CASSLGQAIYEQYF.

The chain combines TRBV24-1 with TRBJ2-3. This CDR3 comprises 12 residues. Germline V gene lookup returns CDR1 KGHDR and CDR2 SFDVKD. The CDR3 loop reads CATSRAADTQYF.

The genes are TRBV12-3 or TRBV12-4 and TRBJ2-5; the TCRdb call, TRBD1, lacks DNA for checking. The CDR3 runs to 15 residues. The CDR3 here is CASSFWGALGGGQYF.

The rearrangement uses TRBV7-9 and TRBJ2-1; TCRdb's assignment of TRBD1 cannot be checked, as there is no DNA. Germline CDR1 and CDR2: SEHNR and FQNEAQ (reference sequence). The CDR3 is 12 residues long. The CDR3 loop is CASSHRTVEQFF. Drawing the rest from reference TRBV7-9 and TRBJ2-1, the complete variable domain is DTGVSQNPRHKITKRGQNVTFRCDPISEHNRLYWYRQTLGQGPEFLTYFQNEAQLEKSRLLSDRFSAERPKGSFSTLEIQRTEQGDSAMYLCASSHRTVEQFFGPGTRLTVL.

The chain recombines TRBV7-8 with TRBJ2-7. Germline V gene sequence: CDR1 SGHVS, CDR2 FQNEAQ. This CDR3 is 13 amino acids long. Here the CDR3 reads CASTRGILYEQYF.

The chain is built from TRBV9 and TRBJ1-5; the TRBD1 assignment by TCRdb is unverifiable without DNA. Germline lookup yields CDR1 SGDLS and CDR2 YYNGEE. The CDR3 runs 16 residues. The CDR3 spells CASSVGVGGGNQPQHF.

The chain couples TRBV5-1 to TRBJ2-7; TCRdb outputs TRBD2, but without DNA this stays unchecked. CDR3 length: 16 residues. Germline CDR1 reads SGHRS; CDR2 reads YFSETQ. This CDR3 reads CASSLVASREPYEQYF.

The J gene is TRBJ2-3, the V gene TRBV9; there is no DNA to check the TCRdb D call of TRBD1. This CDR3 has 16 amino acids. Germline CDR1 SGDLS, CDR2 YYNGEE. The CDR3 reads CASSVDGGGPVNTQYF.

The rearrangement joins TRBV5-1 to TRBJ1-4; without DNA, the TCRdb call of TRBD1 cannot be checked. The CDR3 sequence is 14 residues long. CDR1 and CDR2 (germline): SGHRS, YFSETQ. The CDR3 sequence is CASSLQGGWEKLFF.